This T cell receptor (beta chain) came from a study of T cell clones after liver transplantation. Looking at the study overall: In this trial, immunosuppression withdrawal was attempted within 2 years of liver transplant. Graft-donor-reactive sequences were compared with third-party-reactive TCRbeta sequences from pre-transplant mixed lymphocyte reactions. At least one year of complete immunosuppression withdrawal without enzymes over twice normal defined tolerance.

Clones were sequenced by immunoSEQ multiplex PCR, and TCRdb holds only the in-frame ones, with some missing. This sample yields tens of thousands of clones, of which roughly 71% are seen a single time; nearly 10% belongs to the top ten. V was clipped by 5 bases and J by 3 bases, with 15 bases between them. The germline CDR1 and CDR2 sequences are SQVTM and ANQGSEA. The CDR3 covers 14 residues. In its sample, this clone was seen many times. The V call is TRBV29-1, the J call TRBJ2-3; D possibly corresponds to TRBD2 (6 bases). The specimen was CD4+ T cells from blood, collected at the 22-month timepoint. This TCR derives from a human patient who received a liver transplant. These T cells may partly come from the graft donor. The CDR3 reads CSVRSLATTDTQYF. The CDR3, as DNA: TGCAGCGTTCGGTCCCTAGCGACAACAGATACGCAGTATTTT.